This T cell receptor beta chain comes out of a study of cytomegalovirus exposure and HLA in healthy donors. Comments on this clone: Its antigen is unidentified.

Primers included in the PCR were 60 Vbeta and 13 Jbeta primers. Assay used: immunoSEQ multiplex PCR; TCRdb lists only in-frame clones, some missing. The profile covers about 210,000 clones, with over 80% appearing a single time and approximately 6% taken by the ten largest. Trimming cost V 3 bases and J 2 bases, with 16 bases left between them. Germline V gene data show CDR1 as MGHDK and CDR2 as SYGVNS. The CDR3 length is 17 residues. General study points: It was assumed in the presence/absence analyses that sequencing depth was roughly uniform across donors.

The J gene is TRBJ2-2, the V gene TRBV25-1; D is possibly TRBD1 (6 bases). This receptor was taken from a man aged 35 to 55 in good health and CMV-seropositive. The source material was PBMCs. The CDR3 DNA follows: TGTGCCAGCAGTGAGGGTCACAGGGCAAGCAACACCGGGGAGCTGTTTTTT. Translation gives CASSEGHRASNTGELFF. The full variable domain, with the rest looked up from reference TRBV25-1 and TRBJ2-2, is EADIYQTPRYLVIGTGKKITLECSQTMGHDKMYWYQQDPGMELHLIHYSYGVNSTEKGDLSSESTVSRIRTEHFPLTLESARPSHTSQYLCASSEGHRASNTGELFFGEGSRLTVL.